This record looks at one TCR beta chain sequence and its context. What it binds is unknown. The data were obtained in a study of T cell responses to AZD1222 COVID-19 vaccine. Study-wide results and limits: Clonal diversity may have been underestimated, and the donors were mostly white British, with more females than males.

Assay: immunoSEQ multiplex PCR; the TCRdb copy retains only in-frame clones and omits some. The sample consists of some 120,000 clones, around 90% of them appearing once. The germline gives CDR1 ENHRY, CDR2 SYGVKD. V was pared by 0 bases and J by 1 base, with 3 bases of the junction left unmatched. This CDR3 contains 16 residues. The receptor's source is an adult in good health. Sequenced here: peripheral blood, sampled on day 0 of AZD1222 vaccination. The chain combines TRBV10-3 with TRBJ2-7, with 10 bases identical to TRBD2. The CDR3 nucleotides read TGTGCCATCAGTGAGTCGTTTAGCGGGGGGTCCTACGAGCAGTACTTC. Amino acids: CAISESFSGGSYEQYF.